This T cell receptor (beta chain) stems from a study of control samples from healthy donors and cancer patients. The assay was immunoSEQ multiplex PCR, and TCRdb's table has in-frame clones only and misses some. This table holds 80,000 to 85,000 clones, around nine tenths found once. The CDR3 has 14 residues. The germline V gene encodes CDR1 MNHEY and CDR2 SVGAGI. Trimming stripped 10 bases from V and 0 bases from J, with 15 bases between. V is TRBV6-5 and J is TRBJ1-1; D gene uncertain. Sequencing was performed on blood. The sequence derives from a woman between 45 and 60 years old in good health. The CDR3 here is CATYSGGLNTEAFF. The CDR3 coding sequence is TGTGCCACCTATTCCGGCGGGTTGAACACTGAAGCTTTCTTT.